This entry describes one TCR beta chain. In the study's own analysis: The assay estimated nucleated cells by amplifying reference gene primers. The protocol was immunoSEQ multiplex PCR, while the TCRdb copy is restricted to in-frame clones and leaves out a portion. V and J calls plus clone size are reproduced from that table; the DNA served to infer D and trimming. The data hold 200,000 to 250,000 clones, with 70% to 85% observed a single time. This sample was taken from a study of blood T cell repertoires in COVID-19. Study context: Italy, Spain and the United States were the sources of the convalescent and acute COVID-19 samples.

V trimming: 2 bases; J trimming: 4 bases; junction bases outside the gene matches: 8. CDR1 is SGHTA and CDR2 is FQGNSA in the germline V gene. The CDR3 loop spans 16 amino acids. This sequence joins TRBV7-2 and TRBJ1-2; 9 bases agree with TRBD1. Material for sequencing was PBMCs or T cells enriched from blood (not recorded which). The clonotype was recovered from a man between 60 and 75 years old who had recovered from COVID-19. CDR3 protein: CASSLPGTGLGYGYTF. DNA of the CDR3: TGTGCCAGCAGCTTACCTGGGACAGGGTTGGGCTATGGCTACACCTTC.